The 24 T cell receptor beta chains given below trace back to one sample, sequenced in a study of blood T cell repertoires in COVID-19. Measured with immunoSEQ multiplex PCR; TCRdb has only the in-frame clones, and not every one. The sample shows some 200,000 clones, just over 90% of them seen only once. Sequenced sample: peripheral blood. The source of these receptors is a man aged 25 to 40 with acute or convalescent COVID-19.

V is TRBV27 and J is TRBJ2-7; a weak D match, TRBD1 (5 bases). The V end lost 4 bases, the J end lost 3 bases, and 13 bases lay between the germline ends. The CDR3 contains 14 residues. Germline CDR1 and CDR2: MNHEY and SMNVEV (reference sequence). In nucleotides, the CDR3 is TGTGCCAGCAGTTACTCGCGGCAGGGCTACGAGCAGTACTTC. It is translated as CASSYSRQGYEQYF.

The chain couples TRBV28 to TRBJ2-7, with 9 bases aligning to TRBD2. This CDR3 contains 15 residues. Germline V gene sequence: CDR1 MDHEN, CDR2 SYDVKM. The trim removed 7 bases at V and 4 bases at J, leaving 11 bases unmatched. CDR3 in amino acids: CASNDTLAGIYEQYF. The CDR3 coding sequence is TGTGCCAGCAACGATACGCTAGCGGGGATATACGAGCAGTACTTC.

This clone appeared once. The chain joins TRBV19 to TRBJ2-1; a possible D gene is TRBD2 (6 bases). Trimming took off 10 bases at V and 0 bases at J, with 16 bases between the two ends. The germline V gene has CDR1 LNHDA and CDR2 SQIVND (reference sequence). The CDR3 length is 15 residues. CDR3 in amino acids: CAIGRKGRSYNEQFF. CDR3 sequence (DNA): TGTGCCATAGGGAGGAAGGGCCGCTCCTACAATGAGCAGTTCTTC.

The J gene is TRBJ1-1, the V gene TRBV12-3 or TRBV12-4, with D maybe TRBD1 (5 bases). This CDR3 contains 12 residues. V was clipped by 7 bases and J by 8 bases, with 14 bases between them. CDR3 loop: CASTPGGKEAFF. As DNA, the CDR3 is TGTGCCAGCACCCCCGGGGGGAAAGAAGCTTTCTTT.

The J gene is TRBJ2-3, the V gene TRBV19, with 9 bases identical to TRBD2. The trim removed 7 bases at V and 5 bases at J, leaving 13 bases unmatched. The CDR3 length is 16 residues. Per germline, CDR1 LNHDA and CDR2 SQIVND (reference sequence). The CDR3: CASTRIAGALEDTQYF. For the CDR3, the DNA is TGTGCCAGTACCAGGATAGCGGGGGCCCTGGAAGATACGCAGTATTTT.

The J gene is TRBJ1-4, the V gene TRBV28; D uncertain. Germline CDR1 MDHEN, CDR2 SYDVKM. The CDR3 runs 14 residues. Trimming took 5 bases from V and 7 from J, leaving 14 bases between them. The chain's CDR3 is CASSSGDRGEKLFF. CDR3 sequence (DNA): TGTGCCAGCAGTAGCGGGGATCGGGGTGAAAAACTGTTTTTT.

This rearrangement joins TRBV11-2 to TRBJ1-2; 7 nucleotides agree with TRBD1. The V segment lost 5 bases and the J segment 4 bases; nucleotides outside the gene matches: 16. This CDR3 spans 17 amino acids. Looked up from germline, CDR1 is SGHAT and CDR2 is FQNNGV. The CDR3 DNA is TGTGCCAGCAGCCGTCGCGTCCAAGACAGGGCTTTCTATGGCTACACCTTC. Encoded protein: CASSRRVQDRAFYGYTF.

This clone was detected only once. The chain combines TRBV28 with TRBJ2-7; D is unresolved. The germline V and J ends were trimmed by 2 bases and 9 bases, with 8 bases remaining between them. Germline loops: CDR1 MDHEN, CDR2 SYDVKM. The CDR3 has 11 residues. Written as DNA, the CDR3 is TGTGCCAGCAGTTTAGTATCGGGGCAGTACTTC. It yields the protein CASSLVSGQYF.

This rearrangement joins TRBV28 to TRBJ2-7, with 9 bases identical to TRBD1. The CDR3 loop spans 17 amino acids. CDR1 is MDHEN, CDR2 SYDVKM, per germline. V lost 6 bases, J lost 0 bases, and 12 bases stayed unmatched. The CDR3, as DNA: TGTGCCAGCAGCGCTTGGGGGGGGACAGGGAACTCCTACGAGCAGTACTTC. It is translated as CASSAWGGTGNSYEQYF.

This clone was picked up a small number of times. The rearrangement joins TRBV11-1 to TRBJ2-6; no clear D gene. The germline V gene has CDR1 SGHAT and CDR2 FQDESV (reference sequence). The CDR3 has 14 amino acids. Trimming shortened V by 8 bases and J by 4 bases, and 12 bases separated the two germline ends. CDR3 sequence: CASAPVFGANVLTF. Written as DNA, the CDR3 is TGTGCCAGCGCCCCGGTTTTCGGGGCCAACGTCCTGACTTTC.

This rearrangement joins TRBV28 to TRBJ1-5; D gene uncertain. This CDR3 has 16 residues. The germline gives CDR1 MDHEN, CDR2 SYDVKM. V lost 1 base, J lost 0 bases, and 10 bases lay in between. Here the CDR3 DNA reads TGTGCCAGCAGTTTATTGTTAACTACTAGCAATCAGCCCCAGCATTTT. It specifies CASSLLLTTSNQPQHF.

The chain's CDR3 is CASRTDKHTGELFF. The DNA of the CDR3 is TGCGCCAGCAGAACCGACAAGCACACCGGGGAGCTGTTTTTT. The chain recombines TRBV5-1 with TRBJ2-2; D ambiguous. The CDR3 has 14 residues. Germline V CDR1 and CDR2: SGHRS, YFSETQ. Trimming took 5 bases from V and 3 from J, leaving 11 bases between them. Based on the CDR3 plus reference TRBV5-1 and TRBJ2-2, the full variable domain is KAGVTQTPRYLIKTRGQQVTLSCSPISGHRSVSWYQQTPGQGLQFLFEYFSETQRNKGNFPGRFSGRQFSNSRSEMNVSTLELGDSALYLCASRTDKHTGELFFGEGSRLTVL.

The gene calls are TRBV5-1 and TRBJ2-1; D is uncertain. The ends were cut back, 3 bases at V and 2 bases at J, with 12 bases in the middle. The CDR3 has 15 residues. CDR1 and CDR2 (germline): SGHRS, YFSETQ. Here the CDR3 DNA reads TGCGCCAGCAGCTCCGGCGCAGCGACCTACAATGAGCAGTTCTTC. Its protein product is CASSSGAATYNEQFF.

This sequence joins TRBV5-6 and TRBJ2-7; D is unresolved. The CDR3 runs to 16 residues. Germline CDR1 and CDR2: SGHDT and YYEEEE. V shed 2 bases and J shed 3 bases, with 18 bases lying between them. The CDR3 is CASSLTRFAAIYEQYF. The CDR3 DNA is TGTGCCAGCAGCTTAACCAGATTCGCCGCCATCTACGAGCAGTACTTC.

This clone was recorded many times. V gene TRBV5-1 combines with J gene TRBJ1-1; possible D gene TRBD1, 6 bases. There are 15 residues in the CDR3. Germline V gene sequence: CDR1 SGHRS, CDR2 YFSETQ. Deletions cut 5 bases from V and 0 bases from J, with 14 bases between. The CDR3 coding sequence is TGCGCCAGCAGACAGGGCAGCTACATGAACACTGAAGCTTTCTTT. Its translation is CASRQGSYMNTEAFF.

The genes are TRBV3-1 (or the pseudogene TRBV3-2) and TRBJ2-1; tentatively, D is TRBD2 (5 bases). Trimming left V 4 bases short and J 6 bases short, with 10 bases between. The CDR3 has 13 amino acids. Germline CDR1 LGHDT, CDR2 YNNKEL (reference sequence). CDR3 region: CASSLWERNEQFF. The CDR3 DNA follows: TGTGCCAGCAGCCTATGGGAGCGCAATGAGCAGTTCTTC.

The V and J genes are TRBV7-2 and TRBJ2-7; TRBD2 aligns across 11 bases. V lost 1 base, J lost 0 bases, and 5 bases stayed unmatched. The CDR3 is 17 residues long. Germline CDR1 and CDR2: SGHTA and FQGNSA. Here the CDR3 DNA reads TGTGCCAGCAGCTTAGTAACTAGCGGGGGTGCCTCCTACGAGCAGTACTTC. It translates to CASSLVTSGGASYEQYF.

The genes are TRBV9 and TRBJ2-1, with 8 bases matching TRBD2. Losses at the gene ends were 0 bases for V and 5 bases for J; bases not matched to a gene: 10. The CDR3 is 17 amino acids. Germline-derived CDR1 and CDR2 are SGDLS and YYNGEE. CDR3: CASSVVGSGGLHNEQFF. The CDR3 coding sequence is TGTGCCAGCAGCGTAGTAGGATCGGGAGGGTTACACAATGAGCAGTTCTTC.

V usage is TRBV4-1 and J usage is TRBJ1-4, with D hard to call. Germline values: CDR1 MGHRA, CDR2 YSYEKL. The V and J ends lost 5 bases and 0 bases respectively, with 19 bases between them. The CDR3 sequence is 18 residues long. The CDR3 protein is CASSEPLITLTTNEKLFF. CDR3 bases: TGCGCCAGCAGCGAACCCTTAATCACTCTTACAACTAATGAAAAACTGTTTTTT.

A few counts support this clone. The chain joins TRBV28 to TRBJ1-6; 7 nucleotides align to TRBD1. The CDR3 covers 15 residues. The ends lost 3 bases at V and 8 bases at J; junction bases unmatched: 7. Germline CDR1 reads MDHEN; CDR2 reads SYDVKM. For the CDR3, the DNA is TGTGCCAGCAGTTTGGGGACAGACCCTTATTCACCCCTCCACTTT. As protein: CASSLGTDPYSPLHF. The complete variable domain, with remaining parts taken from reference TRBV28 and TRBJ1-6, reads DVKVTQSSRYLVKRTGEKVFLECVQDMDHENMFWYRQDPGLGLRLIYFSYDVKMKEKGDIPEGYSVSREKKERFSLILESASTNQTSMYLCASSLGTDPYSPLHFGNGTRLTVT.

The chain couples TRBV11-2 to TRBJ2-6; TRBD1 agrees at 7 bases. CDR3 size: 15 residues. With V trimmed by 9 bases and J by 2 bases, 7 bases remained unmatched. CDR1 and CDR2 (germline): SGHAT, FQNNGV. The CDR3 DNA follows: TGTGCCAGTTCTAACAGGGGAACTGGGGCCAACGTCCTGACTTTC. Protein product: CASSNRGTGANVLTF.

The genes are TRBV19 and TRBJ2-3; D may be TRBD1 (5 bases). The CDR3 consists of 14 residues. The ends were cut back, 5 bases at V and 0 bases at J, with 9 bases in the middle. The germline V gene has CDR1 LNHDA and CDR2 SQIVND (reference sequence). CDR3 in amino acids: CASSLQVSTDTQYF. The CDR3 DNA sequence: TGTGCCAGTAGTTTACAGGTCAGCACAGATACGCAGTATTTT.

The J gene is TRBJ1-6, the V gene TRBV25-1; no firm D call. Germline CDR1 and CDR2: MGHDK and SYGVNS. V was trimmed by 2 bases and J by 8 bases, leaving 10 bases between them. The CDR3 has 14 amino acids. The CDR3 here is CASSEEFFDSPLHF. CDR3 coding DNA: TGTGCCAGCAGTGAAGAGTTTTTCGATTCACCCCTCCACTTT.

The CDR3, as DNA: TGTGCCAGCAGCCTGGGACAGGACCGGCAGCCCCAGCATTTT. This encodes CASSLGQDRQPQHF. V and J are TRBV11-2 and TRBJ1-5; 8 bases map to TRBD1. The CDR3 has 14 residues. Germline lookup yields CDR1 SGHAT and CDR2 FQNNGV. Trimming at V came to 5 bases and at J to 7 bases, leaving 7 bases not matched to a gene. Full variable domain (rest looked up from reference TRBV11-2 and TRBJ1-5): EAGVAQSPRYKIIEKRQSVAFWCNPISGHATLYWYQQILGQGPKLLIQFQNNGVVDDSQLPKDRFSAERLKGVDSTLKIQPAKLEDSAVYLCASSLGQDRQPQHFGDGTRLSIL.